This TCR beta chain was sequenced for a study of cytotoxic CD8 clonotypes in ibrutinib-treated CLL. Across the whole study: Partial responses totalled approximately 24 and complete responses 2; after median about 67 months, about 14 remained remitted and roughly twelve progressed. It was after a median about 12 months of treatment, range 6 to 36, that response samples were taken. Study findings and constraints: Clonality (at baseline) was higher than in age-matched healthy donors and tracked circulating CD8+ T-cell counts. Public clonotypes, found uncommonly, either contracted or stayed stable on treatment.

This clone was seen a single time. Its cognate antigen is unknown. Assay: immunoSEQ multiplex PCR; the TCRdb copy retains only in-frame clones and omits some. This table has under 200,000 clones, 84% appearing once. The receptor comes from a human donor with chronic lymphocytic leukemia. The sample here was PBMCs, taken after 24 months of ibrutinib treatment.

The CDR3 reads CASSLETGGFGYTF. The CDR3 nucleotides are TGCGCCAGCAGCTTGGAAACAGGGGGCTTTGGCTACACCTTC. V gene TRBV5-1 combines with J gene TRBJ1-2; TRBD1 matches at 9 bases. The CDR3 is 14 amino acids. Germline loops: CDR1 SGHRS, CDR2 YFSETQ. With 0 bases clipped from V and 7 bases from J, the junction kept 4 bases outside the gene matches.